The 7 T cell receptor beta chains presented below share a single source sample, sequenced in a study of identical twins (dated by TCRdb to about 2016). Library method: 5' RACE. The run used an Illumina HiSeq 2000. TCRdb cleaned the public reads at Q25 with fastp, built clones with MiXCR and kept in-frame beta chains. Each record represents a unique CDR3 protein, reported with the most common genes and DNA among its rows. Counted in this sample were a few hundred thousand distinct CDR3 sequences; around 9.7% of them appeared once. Roughly 9% of the sample is in the top ten clones. Input material: naive T cells sorted from blood. In the paper's terms, the cell subset or site label means: cells isolated with a human naive T-cell isolation kit. These TCRs come from a woman aged 50 to 60 in good health.

In this sample, this clonotype turned up a few times. V gene TRBV7-9 combines with J gene TRBJ2-3; D might be TRBD2 (6 bases). The CDR3 runs 14 residues. Trimming took 0 bases from V and 4 from J, leaving 8 bases between them. Germline lookup yields CDR1 SEHNR and CDR2 FQNEAQ (reference sequence). The CDR3 sequence is CASSLATSSDTQYF. The CDR3, as DNA: TGTGCCAGCAGCTTAGCAACTAGCTCAGATACGCAGTATTTT.

The chain recombines TRBV5-5 with TRBJ2-5, with 15 positions matching TRBD2. The CDR3 contains 17 residues. The ends lost 4 bases at V and 5 bases at J; junction bases unmatched: 9. CDR1 and CDR2 from the germline V gene are SGHKS and YYEKEE (reference sequence). CDR3 nucleotide sequence: TGTGCCAGCAGCATCGGACTAGCGGGAGGGCCCAGTGAGACCCAGTACTTC. Amino acids: CASSIGLAGGPSETQYF.

This chain links TRBV7-9 with TRBJ1-1; 8 bases agree with TRBD1. This CDR3 has 19 amino acids. With V trimmed by 4 bases and J by 1 base, 17 bases remained unmatched. Germline V gives CDR1 SEHNR, CDR2 FQNEAQ (reference sequence). For the CDR3, the DNA is TGTGCCAGCAGCTCCACCCAGGGGGCGGGAGATCCGGGGAACACTGAAGCTTTCTTT. Its protein is CASSSTQGAGDPGNTEAFF.

This clonotype was seen at least ten times. J is TRBJ2-5 and V is TRBV10-3; TRBD1 matches 7 bases. CDR3 length: 19 residues. The J segment lost 5 bases and the V segment lost 4 bases, leaving 22 bases of the junction unmatched. Germline V lookup: CDR1 ENHRY, CDR2 SYGVKD. The CDR3 loop reads CAISATPLRQGLELETQYF. DNA of the CDR3: TGTGCCATCAGTGCAACGCCCCTAAGACAGGGTCTCGAGTTGGAGACCCAGTACTTC.

This clonotype was observed at least ten times. This chain joins TRBV5-1 and TRBJ2-2; the D is unclear. The CDR3 contains 14 residues. Trimming removed 1 base from V and 6 bases from J, with 10 bases in between. Germline CDR1 reads SGHRS; CDR2 reads YFSETQ. CDR3 DNA: TGCGCCAGCAGCTTGTCGCAATCGCCCGGGGAGCTGTTTTTT. Translated, it gives CASSLSQSPGELFF.

This chain connects TRBV24-1 to TRBJ2-5; D possibly corresponds to TRBD2 (6 bases). Deletions cut 9 bases from V and 1 base from J, with 11 bases between. This CDR3 contains 13 residues. The V gene's germline CDR1 is KGHDR and CDR2 SFDVKD. As DNA, the CDR3 is TGTGCCACCCAAGTGGGGGGCCAAGAGACCCAGTACTTC. This gives the protein CATQVGGQETQYF.

There are a few counts of this clonotype. This chain joins TRBV13 and TRBJ2-1, with D unresolved. The germline CDR1 and CDR2 sequences are PRHDT and FYEKMQ (reference sequence). Trimming took 5 bases from V and 4 from J, leaving 15 bases between them. This CDR3 has 15 residues. The CDR3 DNA follows: TGTGCCAGCAGCCCGACTCATCCTCAATACAATGAGCAGTTCTTC. Its translation is CASSPTHPQYNEQFF.